This TCR beta chain was sequenced for a study of blood T cell repertoires in COVID-19 (dated by TCRdb to 2019 to 2021). The study in broad terms: Samples from collaborators originated in the United States, Italy and Spain and spanned both the acute and convalescent phases of COVID-19. The prospective study material was composed of cDNA or gDNA derived from T cells, B-cell-depleted T cells, or PBMCs. Deeply sampled blood TCRbeta repertoires from subjects exposed to, actively infected with, or recovered from COVID-19 were included in the dataset. A freely available public database, intended as a resource for researchers studying the immune response to SARS-CoV-2, is where the repertoires were released. Samples were obtained from the ongoing ImmuneRACE study (first 160 participants) and from some 1,200 subjects provided by 6 global collaborators. Sample metadata almost always included a de-identified subject ID, COVID-19 status, age in years and sex. Where HLA class I and class II types were available, the types were taken from metadata supplied by the sample provider, not from assay-based typing.

In Seattle, one collaborating source enrolled patients while the infection was active and tracked those patients longitudinally over the course of disease. The collaborating institutions used their own protocols to collect whole blood in K2EDTA tubes. For TCRbeta analysis, collaborators shipped samples in one of three forms: frozen whole blood, isolated PBMCs, or DNA extracted from either of those sample types. The immunoSEQ Assay, a bias-controlled multiplex PCR, was used to amplify TCRbeta CDR3 regions from genomic DNA. In the authors' own workflow: Nucleated cell counts per sample were estimated from amplification of reference gene primers within the assay. Sequence reads were collapsed and filtered to measure the absolute abundance of every unique TCRbeta CDR3 rearrangement. For each sample, productive Simpson clonality was calculated as the square root of Simpson's diversity index across productive rearrangements. This is the immuneACCESS table as TCRdb keeps it, with only in-frame sequences that have V and J called. A part of the clones is gone; compared with another copy, unresolved V genes explain less than half, and the rest is unexplained. V, J and clone size are taken as reported in that table, and D and trimming were inferred from the DNA itself. In this sample the table shows over 450,000 clones, 85% to 90% of which occur a single time. The top ten hold around 0.95% of the sample.

The research as a whole found: How much clinical and demographic metadata was included differed by source and by participant, and the metadata was provided uncurated.

CDR1 and CDR2 are read off the germline V gene as SGHTA and FQGTGA. V is shortened by 4 bases, J by 2 bases, and the region joining them spans 12 bases. Including cysteine and phenylalanine, the CDR3 has 14 amino acids. Only CDR3 DNA remains: 42 bases, in frame from the first base. With regard to this clone: Its antigen target is currently unknown. Base qualities are missing; no much larger clone stands one base away.

The receptor comes from a man younger than 35 with COVID-19, enrolled during active disease. Rearrangement joined TRBV7-3 to TRBJ2-7, with TRBD1 tentatively as D gene (5 bases match). The specimen sequenced was peripheral blood. The DNA sequence follows: TGTGCCAGCAGCTCCCGGACACGCACCTACGAGCAGTACTTC. This translates into CASSSRTRTYEQYF.